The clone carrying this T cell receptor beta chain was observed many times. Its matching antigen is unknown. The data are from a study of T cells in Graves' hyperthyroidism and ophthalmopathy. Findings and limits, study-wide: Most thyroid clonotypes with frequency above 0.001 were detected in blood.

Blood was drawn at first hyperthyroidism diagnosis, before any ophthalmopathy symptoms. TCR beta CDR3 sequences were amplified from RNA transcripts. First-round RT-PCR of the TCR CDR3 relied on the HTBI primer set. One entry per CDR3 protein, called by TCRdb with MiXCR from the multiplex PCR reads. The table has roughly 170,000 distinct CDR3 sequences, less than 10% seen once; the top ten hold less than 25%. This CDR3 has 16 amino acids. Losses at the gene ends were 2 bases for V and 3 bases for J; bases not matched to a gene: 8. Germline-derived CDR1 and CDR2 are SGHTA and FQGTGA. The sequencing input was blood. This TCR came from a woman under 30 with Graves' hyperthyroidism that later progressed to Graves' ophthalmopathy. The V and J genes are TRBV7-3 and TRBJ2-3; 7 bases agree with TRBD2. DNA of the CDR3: TGTGCCAGCAGCTTAGGGGAAGCTAGCGGTACAGATACGCAGTATTTT. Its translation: CASSLGEASGTDTQYF.